The entry below gives a single T cell receptor beta chain sequence along with its context. This sample was included in a study of shared clonotypes between healthy human individuals. Each cell subset's genomic DNA was divided evenly among several immunoSEQ plates. The unsorted PBMC replicate PCRs were performed with roughly 280 ng DNA, around 29,000 T cell genomes. The method was immunoSEQ multiplex PCR; TCRdb's version includes in-frame clones alone and lacks a portion of them. The repertoire holds about 490,000 clones, with 79% as singletons. The germline CDR1 and CDR2 sequences are SQVTM and ANQGSEA. CDR3 length: 10 amino acids. Trimming pared 0 bases from V and 5 bases from J, leaving 0 bases between.

The sample was PBMCs. The chain uses TRBV29-1 and TRBJ2-3, with D unclear. The origin of this receptor is a woman in her 40s in good health. Some clones in this sample may be carry-over from other donors' samples. The CDR3 reads CSVEEDTQYF. Here the CDR3 DNA reads TGCAGCGTTGAAGAAGATACGCAGTATTTT.